The source of this T cell receptor (beta chain) is a study of T cell clonality in common variable immunodeficiency. This clone was seen ten or more times. The target antigen is unknown. The read falls 3 residues short of the CDR3 end, and the missing part is taken from the germline J gene. CVID subjects were neither ill nor on immunomodulatory or immunosuppressive medication at sampling. Profiled with immunoSEQ multiplex PCR; TCRdb holds only in-frame clones, not every one. The record shows roughly 34,000 clones for this sample, with no singletons present. Germline V gene sequence: CDR1 KGHSH, CDR2 LQKENI. CDR3 length: 16 residues. V lost 3 bases to trimming and J lost 2 bases; unmatched junction nucleotides: 8. The study's findings and limits: Reportedly, TCR beta sequences from common variable immunodeficiency showed fewer deletions and N-nucleotide insertions. Fewer TCRbeta clones were shared among CVID subjects than controls. Patient heterogeneity in the CVID cohort limited correlations between repertoire features and clinical complications.

The sample comprised peripheral blood mononuclear cells. The TCR comes from a human donor with common variable immunodeficiency. V gene TRBV18 combines with J gene TRBJ2-7; TRBD1 agrees at 9 bases. The CDR3: CASSPFSGTGTYEQYF. The CDR3 DNA, read in part, is TGTGCCAGCTCACCCTTTTCCGGGACAGGGACCTACGAG.